One and the same sample provided the 20 T cell receptor beta chains below, sequenced in a study of T cell repertoires in cytomegalovirus infection. TCRdb re-called the reads through MiXCR, storing one row per CDR3 protein. Here the sample spans roughly 160,000 distinct CDR3 sequences, about a fifth being singletons. These TCRs are of unknown antigen specificity. The sequenced sample was CD8+ T cells from cultured PBMCs, obtained from culture after CMV antigen stimulation. The origin of the receptors is a human donor in good health (CMV status not recorded). Some clones in this sample may be carry-over from other donors' samples.

In this sample, this clonotype turned up a few times. In DNA, the CDR3 is TGTGCCAGCAGTCCTCGTGGACCGCTATCTGTTAATGAAAAACTGTTTTTT. It encodes CASSPRGPLSVNEKLFF. The rearrangement links TRBV2 to TRBJ1-4; D gene unclear. Germline CDR1 SNHLY, CDR2 FYNNEI. The V and J ends lost 5 bases and 4 bases respectively, with 20 bases between them. CDR3 length equals 17 residues.

In this sample, this clonotype turned up a few times. The chain uses TRBV7-2 and TRBJ1-1, with 9 bases identical to TRBD1. Trimming took 5 bases from V and 4 from J; bases not matched to a gene: 14. CDR3 length: 17 residues. Germline V gives CDR1 SGHTA, CDR2 FQGNSA. The CDR3 DNA reads as TGTGCCAGCAGCCCAGAGGTCTGGACAGGGGTGTTCACTGAAGCTTTCTTT. It specifies CASSPEVWTGVFTEAFF.

The table lists this clonotype with a few counts. V gene TRBV12-3 or TRBV12-4 combines with J gene TRBJ1-1; no definite D call. The CDR3 contains 12 residues. The germline V and J ends were trimmed by 5 bases and 0 bases, with 4 bases remaining between them. The CDR3 region has the DNA TGTGCCAGCAGTCCGTTGAACACTGAAGCTTTCTTT. It encodes CASSPLNTEAFF.

The CDR3 loop reads CASSYGDLNTEAFF. In nucleotides, the CDR3 is TGTGCCAGCAGTTACGGTGACCTGAACACTGAAGCTTTCTTT. The chain has TRBV6-2 or TRBV6-3 and TRBJ1-1; D remains ambiguous. The germline V and J ends were trimmed by 2 bases and 0 bases, with 7 bases remaining between them. Germline V gene lookup returns CDR1 MNHEY and CDR2 SVGEGT. CDR3 length: 14 amino acids.

V is TRBV4-1 and J is TRBJ2-7; no firm D call. There are 15 residues in the CDR3. Germline values: CDR1 MGHRA, CDR2 YSYEKL. Deletions cut 1 base from V and 3 bases from J, with 13 bases between. In DNA form, the CDR3 reads TGCGCCAGCAGCCAAGTGGCCTTAGACGACTACGAGCAGTACTTC. As protein: CASSQVALDDYEQYF.

On this clonotype: The CDR3 end shows no conserved phenylalanine or tryptophan, and so a read error is likely. The chain combines TRBV11-1 with TRBJ2-5, with D perhaps assigned TRBD1 or TRBD2 (5 bases each). The CDR3 sequence is 16 residues long. Germline CDR1 SGHAT, CDR2 FQDESV (reference sequence). Trimming left V 0 bases short and J 5 bases short, with 16 bases between. CDR3 amino acids: CASSLAQGPVWETQYL. The CDR3 region has the DNA TGTGCCAGCAGCTTAGCCCAGGGACCTGTGTGGGAGACCCAGTACTTA.

This chain connects TRBV7-6 to TRBJ1-2, with D hard to call. V shed 4 bases and J shed 6 bases, with 12 bases lying between them. This CDR3 is 13 amino acids long. From germline, CDR1 is SGHVS and CDR2 FNYEAQ. CDR3: CASSSRTQNGYTF. CDR3 bases: TGTGCCAGCAGCTCCCGCACCCAGAATGGCTACACCTTC.

The sample holds many counts of this clonotype. The J gene is TRBJ1-1, the V gene TRBV7-8; no reliable D call. Trimming cost V 4 bases and J 5 bases, with 14 bases left between them. This CDR3 is 14 amino acids long. Per germline, CDR1 SGHVS and CDR2 FQNEAQ. CDR3 sequence reads: CASSSHIIRTEAFF. Written as DNA, the CDR3 is TGTGCCAGCAGCTCCCATATAATAAGGACTGAAGCTTTCTTT.

This clonotype was recorded many times. The chain links TRBV6-5 to TRBJ1-6; D is ambiguous. CDR3 length equals 14 residues. Germline lookup yields CDR1 MNHEY and CDR2 SVGAGI. The V end lost 4 bases, the J end lost 4 bases, and 8 bases lay between the germline ends. The CDR3 coding sequence is TGTGCCAGCAGTTCTCGGCGGTATAATTCACCCCTCCACTTT. It translates to CASSSRRYNSPLHF.

This clonotype has more than one count but fewer than ten. J is TRBJ2-3 and V is TRBV12-3 or TRBV12-4, with D perhaps matching TRBD1 (6 bases). The CDR3 is made up of 14 amino acids. V lost 3 bases and J 6 bases, leaving 13 bases between the germline ends. CDR3 sequence reads: CASSFRGRRDTQYF. As DNA, the CDR3 is TGTGCCAGCAGTTTCAGGGGTCGGCGCGATACGCAGTATTTT.

This clonotype was picked up a small number of times. The chain is built from TRBV6-9 and TRBJ1-5; D is undetermined. The V end was cut by 4 bases, the J end by 0 bases, with 19 bases between. CDR3 length equals 18 residues. CDR1 is MNHGY and CDR2 is SVAAGI in the germline V gene. The CDR3 DNA reads as TGTGCCAGCAGTTCTCGACCCACCGATGGGGATAGCAATCAGCCCCAGCATTTT. Its protein product is CASSSRPTDGDSNQPQHF.

This clonotype was counted only a few times. The rearrangement joins TRBV7-2 to TRBJ2-3; 9 bases line up with TRBD2. V shed 5 bases, J shed 0 bases, and the junction held 6 bases outside the gene matches. The length of the CDR3 is 16 residues. Germline loops: CDR1 SGHTA, CDR2 FQGNSA. In DNA, the CDR3 is TGTGCCAGCAGCCAAAGCGGGGGGCTTAGCACAGATACGCAGTATTTT. This sequence encodes CASSQSGGLSTDTQYF.

The chain uses TRBV6-6 and TRBJ2-7, with 10 bases fitting TRBD1. The V gene end was trimmed by 6 bases and the J gene end by 5 bases; junction bases not matched to a gene: 7. The CDR3 is made up of 14 amino acids. Germline V gives CDR1 MNHNY, CDR2 SVGAGI (reference sequence). CDR3 in DNA: TGTGCCAGCAGCCCCGGGACAGGGGTTAACGAGCAGTACTTC. It specifies CASSPGTGVNEQYF.

This clonotype was detected a few times. The rearrangement uses TRBV7-2 and TRBJ2-7, with 14 bases identical to TRBD2. CDR3 length: 16 residues. Germline trimming cut 0 bases from V and 3 bases from J; bases unmatched to any gene: 1. CDR1 and CDR2 (germline): SGHTA, FQGNSA. The CDR3 region is CASSLAGLAGGYEQYF. The CDR3 coding sequence is TGTGCCAGCAGCTTAGCCGGACTAGCGGGGGGCTACGAGCAGTACTTC.

The chain is built from TRBV7-2 and TRBJ2-7, with no clear D. CDR3 size: 11 residues. Germline-derived CDR1 and CDR2 are SGHTA and FQGNSA. V shed 7 bases and J shed 3 bases, with 7 bases lying between them. The CDR3 sequence is CASTLGYEQYF. Written as DNA, the CDR3 is TGTGCCAGCACCCTTGGCTACGAGCAGTACTTC.

This clonotype was observed a handful of times. The chain couples TRBV12-3 or TRBV12-4 to TRBJ2-5, with TRBD2 matching over 7 bases. The V gene end was trimmed by 6 bases and the J gene end by 3 bases; junction bases not matched to a gene: 7. The CDR3 consists of 14 residues. The CDR3 DNA reads TGTGCCAGCAGCCCCTGGAGCGGGGAAGAGACCCAGTACTTC. Amino acids: CASSPWSGEETQYF.

The rearrangement uses TRBV5-6 and TRBJ2-1; 7 bases map to TRBD2. Germline values: CDR1 SGHDT, CDR2 YYEEEE. With V trimmed by 4 bases and J by 0 bases, 10 bases remained unmatched. The CDR3 loop spans 17 amino acids. CDR3 in amino acids: CASSRRGRGSSYNEQFF. The CDR3 nucleotides read TGTGCCAGCAGCCGGAGAGGGCGGGGGAGCTCCTACAATGAGCAGTTCTTC.

This clonotype came up a few times. V and J are TRBV7-6 and TRBJ2-5, with TRBD2 matching over 11 bases. The V gene's germline CDR1 is SGHVS and CDR2 FNYEAQ. With 1 base clipped from V and 2 bases from J, the junction kept 6 bases outside the gene matches. This CDR3 spans 17 amino acids. In nucleotides, the CDR3 is TGTGCCAGCAGCTTAGGTCTAGCGGGGGGCACGCAAGAGACCCAGTACTTC. Translating it yields CASSLGLAGGTQETQYF.

The chain has TRBV7-9 and TRBJ1-1; 8 nucleotides match TRBD1. Trimming cost V 5 bases and J 7 bases; bases outside gene matches: 9. Germline-derived CDR1 and CDR2 are SEHNR and FQNEAQ (reference sequence). The CDR3 contains 14 residues. Here the CDR3 DNA reads TGTGCCAGCAGCCACCCGGGACAGGAGGATGAAGCTTTCTTT. As protein: CASSHPGQEDEAFF.

The chain joins TRBV11-2 to TRBJ2-5; D not resolved. Germline V gene lookup returns CDR1 SGHAT and CDR2 FQNNGV. CDR3 size: 13 residues. V was cut by 4 bases and J by 3 bases, with 9 bases left in between. CDR3 sequence reads: CASSSWLEETQYF. As DNA, the CDR3 is TGTGCCAGCAGCTCATGGTTAGAAGAGACCCAGTACTTC.